One and the same sample provided the 21 T cell receptor beta chains below, sequenced in a study of blood T cell repertoires in COVID-19. This table comes from immunoSEQ multiplex PCR, and its TCRdb copy is limited to in-frame clones, with some not included. The table shows about 74,000 clones, with 90% occurring only once. Sequencing used peripheral blood. Source of these receptors: a human donor in a cohort sampled during active COVID-19.

The chain couples TRBV19 to TRBJ2-3; 8 nucleotides line up with TRBD2. J lost 4 bases, V lost 6 bases, and 6 bases had no gene match. The CDR3 totals 14 residues. Germline V gene lookup returns CDR1 LNHDA and CDR2 SQIVND (reference sequence). The CDR3 bases are TGTGCCAGTAGCCCTAGCGGGCGCTCAGATACGCAGTATTTT. It translates to CASSPSGRSDTQYF.

The V gene is TRBV12-5, the J gene TRBJ2-1; 16 nucleotides line up with TRBD2. The CDR3 totals 16 residues. The germline V gene has CDR1 LGHNT and CDR2 FRNRAP. J was trimmed by 4 bases and V by 8 bases; bases with no gene match: 5. The CDR3 DNA is TGTGCTAGTTCCGGGACTAGCGGGAGGGGATACAATGAGCAGTTCTTC. It translates to CASSGTSGRGYNEQFF.

The chain carries TRBV9 and TRBJ2-5; D call uncertain. The germline V and J ends were trimmed by 0 bases and 4 bases, with 10 bases remaining between them. The CDR3 runs 14 residues. The germline CDR1 and CDR2 sequences are SGDLS and YYNGEE. The DNA for the CDR3 is TGTGCCAGCAGCGTAGGGTCGCGTCCAGAGACCCAGTACTTC. It yields the protein CASSVGSRPETQYF.

The CDR3 DNA reads TGTGCCAGTAGTATGACAGGACGATGGGATACGCAGTATTTT. This gives the protein CASSMTGRWDTQYF. V and J are TRBV19 and TRBJ2-3; D perhaps matches TRBD1 (6 bases). Germline loops: CDR1 LNHDA, CDR2 SQIVND (reference sequence). The CDR3 loop spans 14 amino acids. The V end lost 3 bases, the J end lost 6 bases, and 13 bases lay between the germline ends.

The chain joins TRBV7-9 to TRBJ2-7, with 10 nucleotides matching TRBD1. Trimming at V came to 4 bases and at J to 2 bases, leaving 8 bases not matched to a gene. The germline CDR1 and CDR2 sequences are SEHNR and FQNEAQ (reference sequence). There are 16 residues in the CDR3. The CDR3 reads CASSSPPGQGTYEQYF. CDR3 coding DNA: TGTGCCAGCAGCTCCCCCCCGGGACAGGGGACCTACGAGCAGTACTTC.

V is TRBV30 and J is TRBJ2-7, with D maybe TRBD2 (5 bases). Germline V gene lookup returns CDR1 GTSNPN and CDR2 SVGIG (reference sequence). This CDR3 has 13 residues. The V end lost 3 bases, the J end lost 6 bases, and 15 bases lay between the germline ends. CDR3 bases: TGTGCCTGGAGGGTGGGCGGGTTTTCCGAGCAGTACTTC. It yields the protein CAWRVGGFSEQYF.

The CDR3 is CASSDRGTGNTIYF. CDR3 sequence (DNA): TGTGCCAGCAGTGACAGGGGTACTGGAAACACCATATATTTT. The chain carries TRBV6-1 and TRBJ1-3; weak D call: TRBD1 (6 bases). The germline gives CDR1 MNHNS, CDR2 SASEGT. The CDR3 runs to 14 residues. V lost 3 bases and J lost 2, with 8 bases in between.

This chain uses TRBV27 with TRBJ1-1, with 7 nucleotides matching TRBD1. This CDR3 is built from 17 residues. CDR1 MNHEY and CDR2 SMNVEV come from the germline V gene (reference sequence). With 3 bases clipped from V and 0 bases from J, the junction kept 10 bases outside the gene matches. The DNA of the CDR3 is TGTGCCAGCAGTTTCCAGGGCAGGGGGAGAATGAACACTGAAGCTTTCTTT. Amino acid sequence: CASSFQGRGRMNTEAFF.

This clone was observed a single time. The V gene is TRBV2, the J gene TRBJ2-3, with unresolved D. Germline values: CDR1 SNHLY, CDR2 FYNNEI. The CDR3 is 14 residues long. Trimming stripped 5 bases from V and 6 bases from J, with 15 bases between. The CDR3 region is CASSSDSIWDTQYF. Here the CDR3 DNA reads TGTGCCAGCAGTTCAGACTCGATCTGGGATACGCAGTATTTT.

This sequence joins TRBV18 and TRBJ2-7; 14 positions agree with TRBD2. The V segment lost 6 bases and the J segment 0 bases; nucleotides outside the gene matches: 4. This CDR3 region has 16 residues. The germline gives CDR1 KGHSH, CDR2 LQKENI. Written as DNA, the CDR3 is TGTGCCAGCTCTCCCGGACTAGCGGGAGGCTCCTACGAGCAGTACTTC. Protein: CASSPGLAGGSYEQYF.

The rearrangement joins TRBV24-1 to TRBJ2-1; a weak D match, TRBD1 (5 bases). The V end was cut by 1 base, the J end by 3 bases, with 15 bases between. Germline CDR1 KGHDR, CDR2 SFDVKD. The CDR3 runs to 17 residues. The CDR3 loop is CATSDLSRTKGYNEQFF. The CDR3 DNA sequence: TGTGCCACCAGTGATTTATCGAGGACAAAGGGCTACAATGAGCAGTTCTTC.

This clone occurred a few times. The V call is TRBV7-3, the J call TRBJ2-2; D unclear. V was shortened by 5 bases and J by 5 bases, with 18 bases between the two germline ends. Germline V lookup: CDR1 SGHTA, CDR2 FQGTGA. CDR3 size: 16 residues. The DNA of the CDR3 is TGTGCCAGCAGCGAGATTAACCTTTCGAGGACCGGGGAGCTGTTTTTT. The encoded protein is CASSEINLSRTGELFF.

The CDR3 region is CASSQVVAGEADTQYF. The CDR3 coding sequence is TGCGCCAGCAGCCAAGTAGTAGCGGGAGAGGCAGATACGCAGTATTTT. The chain links TRBV4-1 to TRBJ2-3, with 9 bases matching TRBD2. The V and J ends lost 1 base and 4 bases, in that order; junction bases with no gene match: 6. The germline V gene encodes CDR1 MGHRA and CDR2 YSYEKL. The CDR3 is 16 amino acids.

The chain joins TRBV9 to TRBJ2-3, with 9 nucleotides matching TRBD1. Per germline, CDR1 SGDLS and CDR2 YYNGEE. The CDR3 length is 15 residues. The V and J ends lost 4 bases and 0 bases, in that order; junction bases with no gene match: 3. CDR3 sequence reads: CASSSGTGSTDTQYF. CDR3 DNA sequence: TGTGCCAGCAGCTCTGGGACAGGGAGCACAGATACGCAGTATTTT. Combining the CDR3 with reference TRBV9 and TRBJ2-3 gives the whole variable domain DSGVTQTPKHLITATGQRVTLRCSPRSGDLSVYWYQQSLDQGLQFLIQYYNGEERAKGNILERFSAQQFPDLHSELNLSSLELGDSALYFCASSSGTGSTDTQYFGPGTRLTVL.

V gene TRBV30 combines with J gene TRBJ1-1, with D tentatively TRBD1 (5 bases). The CDR3 loop spans 13 amino acids. CDR1 is GTSNPN and CDR2 is SVGIG in the germline V gene (reference sequence). Trimming took 2 bases from V and 5 from J, leaving 12 bases between them. CDR3 sequence (DNA): TGTGCCTGGAGTATGTCAAGGGGTACTGAAGCTTTCTTT. Residues: CAWSMSRGTEAFF.

The rearrangement uses TRBV7-2 and TRBJ2-1; 8 bases fit TRBD2. The V and J ends lost 2 bases and 6 bases, in that order; junction bases with no gene match: 12. The V gene's germline CDR1 is SGHTA and CDR2 FQGNSA. The CDR3 length is 17 residues. Here the CDR3 DNA reads TGTGCCAGCAGCTTAAACCTGATGGCGGGAGGAAGCAATGAGCAGTTCTTC. Translation gives CASSLNLMAGGSNEQFF.

The V call is TRBV30, the J call TRBJ1-2, with 9 bases aligning to TRBD1. Germline V gene lookup returns CDR1 GTSNPN and CDR2 SVGIG (reference sequence). The trim removed 8 bases at V and 0 bases at J, leaving 10 bases unmatched. The CDR3 runs to 15 residues. CDR3 in DNA: TGTGCCCGATCACAGGGGGCGCTTTCTAACTATGGCTACACCTTC. Encoded protein: CARSQGALSNYGYTF.

The chain carries TRBV28 and TRBJ1-6; 9 nucleotides align to TRBD1. V lost 7 bases and J lost 5; bases outside the gene matches: 15. In germline, CDR1 is MDHEN, CDR2 SYDVKM. This CDR3 has 18 residues. Here the CDR3 DNA reads TGTGCCAGCACTCCCCCCCTCGGGACAGGGACCAATAATTCACCCCTCCACTTT. Translating it yields CASTPPLGTGTNNSPLHF.

V gene TRBV7-2 combines with J gene TRBJ2-1, with 10 bases that match TRBD2. The CDR3 length is 15 residues. V lost 3 bases and J lost 5; bases outside the gene matches: 4. CDR1 is SGHTA, CDR2 FQGNSA, per germline. In DNA, the CDR3 is TGTGCCAGCAGCTTTACTAGCGGGACTGACAATGAGCAGTTCTTC. Translated: CASSFTSGTDNEQFF.

The chain recombines TRBV4-2 with TRBJ1-5; 9 nucleotides align to TRBD1. The CDR3 totals 15 residues. V lost 0 bases to trimming and J lost 5 bases; unmatched junction nucleotides: 2. CDR1 is LGHNA, CDR2 YNFKEQ, per germline. The CDR3 reads CASSQDTGGYQPQHF. Here the CDR3 DNA reads TGTGCCAGCAGCCAAGACACAGGGGGCTATCAGCCCCAGCATTTT.

This chain links TRBV6-5 with TRBJ2-7; TRBD2 aligns across 9 bases. The V gene end was trimmed by 8 bases and the J gene end by 1 base; junction bases not matched to a gene: 6. CDR3 length: 14 residues. Germline V gene sequence: CDR1 MNHEY, CDR2 SVGAGI. The DNA of the CDR3 is TGTGCCAGCCGGCTAGCGGGGAATTCCTACGAGCAGTACTTC. It is translated as CASRLAGNSYEQYF.